The next 19 T cell receptor beta chains were all read from a single sample in a study of somatic mutations in cytotoxic T cells in rheumatoid arthritis. The table came from immunoSEQ multiplex PCR; TCRdb's copy has only in-frame clones and leaves some out. The table shows roughly 30,000 clones, with approximately 86% occurring only once. Sequenced sample: CD8+ T cells sorted from blood. Every receptor here comes from an adult with rheumatoid arthritis.

V gene TRBV19 combines with J gene TRBJ1-2, with 8 bases fitting TRBD1. CDR3 length: 14 amino acids. V shed 5 bases, J shed 5 bases, and the junction held 7 bases outside the gene matches. Germline lookup yields CDR1 LNHDA and CDR2 SQIVND (reference sequence). DNA of the CDR3: TGTGCCAGTAGTGTCCAGGGGGCTGATTATGGCTACACCTTC. Translating it yields CASSVQGADYGYTF.

This rearrangement joins TRBV6-1 to TRBJ2-3; TRBD2 matches 14 bases. Germline loops: CDR1 MNHNS, CDR2 SASEGT. The CDR3 loop spans 17 amino acids. V was pared by 3 bases and J by 5 bases, with 7 bases of the junction left unmatched. The CDR3 sequence is CASSDRTSGRPGDTQYF. The CDR3 DNA reads TGTGCCAGCAGTGACCGGACTAGCGGGAGGCCGGGAGATACGCAGTATTTT.

The V call is TRBV29-1, the J call TRBJ2-1; 9 positions agree with TRBD2. Looked up from germline, CDR1 is SQVTM and CDR2 is ANQGSEA. The junction had 11 bases not matched to a gene; V was cut back by 4 bases and J by 7 bases. The CDR3 has 15 amino acids. CDR3 protein: CSVGWVAGVENEQFF. The DNA for the CDR3 is TGCAGCGTTGGTTGGGTAGCGGGAGTAGAGAATGAGCAGTTCTTC.

The CDR3 protein is CASSLPHGNTGELFF. In nucleotides, the CDR3 is TGTGCCAGCAGCTTACCTCACGGGAACACCGGGGAGCTGTTTTTT. The V and J genes are TRBV7-9 and TRBJ2-2; D call uncertain. Germline-derived CDR1 and CDR2 are SEHNR and FQNEAQ (reference sequence). The CDR3 is made up of 15 amino acids. Trimming stripped 2 bases from V and 1 base from J, with 8 bases between.

V is TRBV6-4 and J is TRBJ2-3, with 10 bases aligning to TRBD2. The CDR3 is 15 amino acids. Germline CDR1 and CDR2: MRHNA and SNTAGT. Trimming at V came to 4 bases and at J to 3 bases, leaving 4 bases not matched to a gene. CDR3 sequence reads: CASSASGGGTDTQYF. CDR3 sequence (DNA): TGTGCCAGCAGTGCCAGCGGGGGGGGGACAGATACGCAGTATTTT.

This clone was recorded once. This rearrangement joins TRBV9 to TRBJ2-2; unclear D gene. The germline V gene encodes CDR1 SGDLS and CDR2 YYNGEE. V was clipped by 3 bases and J by 7 bases, with 10 bases between them. This CDR3 is 13 amino acids long. The CDR3 nucleotides are TGTGCCAGCAGCGCCGACCGCAACGGGGAGCTGTTTTTT. It codes for CASSADRNGELFF.

This sequence joins TRBV7-9 and TRBJ2-3; no clear D gene. The ends were cut back, 1 base at V and 4 bases at J, with 12 bases in the middle. Germline V gene lookup returns CDR1 SEHNR and CDR2 FQNEAQ (reference sequence). The CDR3 loop spans 15 amino acids. In DNA, the CDR3 is TGTGCCAGCAGCTTAGATAAGGGTATCGCAGATACGCAGTATTTT. Encoded protein: CASSLDKGIADTQYF.

This rearrangement joins TRBV7-3 to TRBJ2-1; 7 positions agree with TRBD1. Trimming at V came to 5 bases and at J to 2 bases, leaving 6 bases not matched to a gene. Germline lookup yields CDR1 SGHTA and CDR2 FQGTGA. The CDR3 length is 15 residues. CDR3 loop: CASSDIDRAYNEQFF. The CDR3 coding sequence is TGTGCCAGCAGCGATATCGACAGGGCCTACAATGAGCAGTTCTTC.

This sequence joins TRBV4-1 and TRBJ2-3, with unresolved D. Germline V gene sequence: CDR1 MGHRA, CDR2 YSYEKL. V lost 3 bases and J 0 bases, leaving 7 bases between the germline ends. The CDR3 is 14 amino acids. Here the CDR3 DNA reads TGCGCCAGCAGCCAGATATCGAGCACAGATACGCAGTATTTT. Protein product: CASSQISSTDTQYF.

V gene TRBV5-1 combines with J gene TRBJ2-7; D is possibly TRBD1 (6 bases). Germline assignment: CDR1 SGHRS and CDR2 YFSETQ. V shed 0 bases and J shed 2 bases, with 15 bases lying between them. The CDR3 covers 16 residues. CDR3 coding DNA: TGCGCCAGCAGCTTGGCGGGGACAATGACTACCTACGAGCAGTACTTC. Residues: CASSLAGTMTTYEQYF.

This clone was seen a single time. The chain joins TRBV27 to TRBJ1-1; 11 bases fit TRBD1. The CDR3 covers 14 residues. The germline V gene has CDR1 MNHEY and CDR2 SMNVEV (reference sequence). Trimming at V came to 6 bases and at J to 4 bases, leaving 4 bases not matched to a gene. The CDR3 reads CASRLGQGVTEAFF. In nucleotides, the CDR3 is TGTGCCAGCAGACTGGGACAGGGGGTCACTGAAGCTTTCTTT.

The V call is TRBV29-1, the J call TRBJ2-2; 9 bases align to TRBD1. The CDR3 is 17 amino acids. The junction had 14 bases not matched to a gene; V was cut back by 5 bases and J by 4 bases. Looked up from germline, CDR1 is SQVTM and CDR2 is ANQGSEA. The CDR3 sequence is CSVRTLGDRDFTGELFF. The CDR3 DNA is TGCAGCGTTCGCACTCTTGGGGACAGGGACTTCACCGGGGAGCTGTTTTTT.

This sequence joins TRBV27 and TRBJ2-7; TRBD2 matches 7 bases. Germline trimming cut 3 bases from V and 0 bases from J; bases unmatched to any gene: 5. The CDR3 is made up of 15 amino acids. CDR1 and CDR2 (germline): MNHEY, SMNVEV (reference sequence). CDR3 sequence reads: CASSFFGGSSYEQYF. The CDR3 bases are TGTGCCAGCAGTTTTTTCGGGGGGAGCTCCTACGAGCAGTACTTC.

V usage is TRBV10-1 and J usage is TRBJ2-2; D unresolved. V lost 7 bases, J lost 1 base, and 10 bases lay in between. Germline V gene lookup returns CDR1 WNHNN and CDR2 SYGVQD (reference sequence). The length of the CDR3 is 14 residues. CDR3 sequence (DNA): TGCGCCAGCACCGGGCACTTGAACACCGGGGAGCTGTTTTTT. Protein: CASTGHLNTGELFF.

V gene TRBV7-9 combines with J gene TRBJ2-5; the match to TRBD1 covers 12 bases. V trimming: 4 bases; J trimming: 5 bases; junction bases outside the gene matches: 8. The length of the CDR3 is 16 residues. CDR1 is SEHNR, CDR2 FQNEAQ, per germline (reference sequence). The CDR3 sequence: CASSSRDRGRSETQYF. CDR3 in DNA: TGTGCCAGCAGCTCCCGGGACAGGGGGCGAAGTGAGACCCAGTACTTC.

This clone has more than one count but fewer than ten. The rearrangement links TRBV5-6 to TRBJ1-1; the D gene is possibly TRBD1 (6 bases). The CDR3 has 15 residues. V was clipped by 2 bases and J by 0 bases, with 11 bases between them. Germline V gene data show CDR1 as SGHDT and CDR2 as YYEEEE. The chain's CDR3 is CASSFPRGMNTEAFF. CDR3 DNA sequence: TGTGCCAGCAGCTTCCCCAGGGGAATGAACACTGAAGCTTTCTTT.

J is TRBJ2-1 and V is TRBV4-2, with 7 bases aligning to TRBD2. Germline V gives CDR1 LGHNA, CDR2 YNFKEQ. This CDR3 spans 16 amino acids. J was trimmed by 0 bases and V by 1 base; bases with no gene match: 3. In nucleotides, the CDR3 is TGTGCCAGCAGCCAAGCGACGGGAGGCTCCTACAATGAGCAGTTCTTC. Its translation: CASSQATGGSYNEQFF.

This clone has a single count. J is TRBJ2-7 and V is TRBV27; TRBD1 aligns across 9 bases. The length of the CDR3 is 14 residues. The V gene end was trimmed by 4 bases and the J gene end by 7 bases; junction bases not matched to a gene: 8. Germline-derived CDR1 and CDR2 are MNHEY and SMNVEV (reference sequence). The CDR3 is CASSSGTGFGEQYF. The CDR3 DNA is TGTGCCAGCAGTTCCGGGACAGGGTTCGGAGAGCAGTACTTC.

The chain employs TRBV6-5 and TRBJ1-3; 10 bases agree with TRBD1. The CDR3 is 15 residues long. Germline lookup yields CDR1 MNHEY and CDR2 SVGAGI. V lost 5 bases to trimming and J lost 4 bases; unmatched junction nucleotides: 5. The CDR3 DNA follows: TGTGCCAGCAGTCTGGACAGGGGGTCCGGAAACACCATATATTTT. Translation gives CASSLDRGSGNTIYF.